This entry features one TCR beta chain sequence. No antigen is known for it. This record belongs to a study of cytomegalovirus exposure and HLA in healthy donors. The CDR3 runs 14 residues. Germline values: CDR1 MNHNY, CDR2 SVGAGI (reference sequence). Trimming shortened V by 6 bases and J by 0 bases, and 12 bases separated the two germline ends. Study results and limitations: Rare TCR sequences dominated, though some public TCRs recurred in many donors. Later on, analysis showed that most CMV-associated TCR beta chains appeared to be HLA-restricted.

As for the donors, each was a healthy bone marrow donor. The PCR had 60 Vbeta and 13 Jbeta primers. Some clones are missing from TCRdb's copy, which holds only in-frame ones; the method was immunoSEQ multiplex PCR. This sample has around 170,000 clones, with more than 75% found just once. Material for sequencing was PBMCs. The chain has TRBV6-6 and TRBJ2-7, with D unresolved. This TCR derives from a woman in her 50s in good health and CMV-seropositive. This chain's CDR3 is CASSPGTSSYEQYF. The CDR3 coding sequence is TGTGCCAGCAGCCCAGGTACAAGCTCCTACGAGCAGTACTTC.